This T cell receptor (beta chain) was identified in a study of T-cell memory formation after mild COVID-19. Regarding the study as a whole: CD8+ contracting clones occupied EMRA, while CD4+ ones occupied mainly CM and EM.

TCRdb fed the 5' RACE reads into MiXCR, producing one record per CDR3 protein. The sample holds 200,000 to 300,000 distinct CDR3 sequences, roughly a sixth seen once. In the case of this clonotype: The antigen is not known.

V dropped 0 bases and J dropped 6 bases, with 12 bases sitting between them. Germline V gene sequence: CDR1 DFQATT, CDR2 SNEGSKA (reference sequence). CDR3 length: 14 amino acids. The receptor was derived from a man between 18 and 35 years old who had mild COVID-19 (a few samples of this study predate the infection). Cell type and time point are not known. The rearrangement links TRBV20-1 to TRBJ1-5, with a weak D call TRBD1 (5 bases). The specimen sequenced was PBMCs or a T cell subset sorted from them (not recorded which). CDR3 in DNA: TGCAGTGCTAGAGATCGGAGGGGCTTTCAGCCCCAGCATTTT. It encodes CSARDRRGFQPQHF.